This entry describes one T cell receptor beta chain. Its antigen is still unknown. No base quality values were provided; no much bigger clone lies one nucleotide off. CDR1 and CDR2 were assigned from the germline V gene (reference sequence) as GTSNPN and SVGIG. From cysteine to phenylalanine, the CDR3 is 12 amino acids long. Only CDR3 DNA remains: 36 bases, in frame from the first base. Germline trimming amounts to 1 base on V and 7 bases on J, with 3 as the count of junction bases outside the gene matches. The immunoSEQ Assay, a bias-controlled multiplex PCR, was used to amplify TCRbeta CDR3 regions from genomic DNA. As for the authors' bioinformatics: The number of nucleated cells in each sample was estimated from the amplification of reference gene primers within the assay. To quantify the absolute abundance of each unique TCRbeta CDR3 rearrangement, sequence reads were collapsed and filtered. For each sample, productive Simpson clonality was calculated by taking the square root of Simpson's diversity index across productive rearrangements. The clones in this table, taken by TCRdb from immuneACCESS, are in-frame only. Not every clone is retained; where verified, under half of the shortfall comes from an unresolved V gene, and the cause of the rest is unknown. Clone size and V and J calls were adopted from that table, with D and trimming inferred from the DNA. A total of approximately 240,000 clones appear in this sample, about 80% of them only once. 4% to 6% of the sample is held by the ten biggest clonotypes.

Each collaborating institution followed its own protocols to collect whole blood in K2EDTA tubes. For TCRbeta analysis, collaborator samples were shipped as frozen whole blood, as isolated PBMCs, or as DNA extracted from either sample type. This specimen belongs to a study of blood T cell repertoires in COVID-19 (dated by TCRdb to about 2020). About the investigation overall: Samples covering the acute and convalescent phases of COVID-19 were provided by collaborators in the United States, Italy and Spain. HLA class I and class II types, where available, came from metadata supplied by the sample provider rather than from assay-based typing. Sample metadata almost always included a de-identified subject ID, COVID-19 status, age in years and sex. The material from the prospective study consisted of cDNA or gDNA derived from T cells, B-cell-depleted T cells, or PBMCs. The samples were drawn from the first 160 participants of the ongoing ImmuneRACE study and from more than 1,000 subjects provided by 6 global collaborators. Subjects who had been exposed to COVID-19, were actively infected with it, or had recovered from it provided the deeply sampled blood TCRbeta repertoires that made up the dataset. The repertoires were made available in a free public database intended to serve as a resource for research on the immune response to SARS-CoV-2.

The study at large found these results: The amount of clinical and demographic metadata varied by source and participant and was provided uncurated.

The sample taken for sequencing was peripheral blood. Recombination connected TRBV30 to TRBJ1-2, with TRBD1 identical over 7 junction bases. This clonotype originated in a woman older than 75 with active or convalescent COVID-19. The DNA sequence follows: TGTGCCTGGAGTGGACAGGGAGTTGGCTACACCTTC. This translates into CAWSGQGVGYTF.